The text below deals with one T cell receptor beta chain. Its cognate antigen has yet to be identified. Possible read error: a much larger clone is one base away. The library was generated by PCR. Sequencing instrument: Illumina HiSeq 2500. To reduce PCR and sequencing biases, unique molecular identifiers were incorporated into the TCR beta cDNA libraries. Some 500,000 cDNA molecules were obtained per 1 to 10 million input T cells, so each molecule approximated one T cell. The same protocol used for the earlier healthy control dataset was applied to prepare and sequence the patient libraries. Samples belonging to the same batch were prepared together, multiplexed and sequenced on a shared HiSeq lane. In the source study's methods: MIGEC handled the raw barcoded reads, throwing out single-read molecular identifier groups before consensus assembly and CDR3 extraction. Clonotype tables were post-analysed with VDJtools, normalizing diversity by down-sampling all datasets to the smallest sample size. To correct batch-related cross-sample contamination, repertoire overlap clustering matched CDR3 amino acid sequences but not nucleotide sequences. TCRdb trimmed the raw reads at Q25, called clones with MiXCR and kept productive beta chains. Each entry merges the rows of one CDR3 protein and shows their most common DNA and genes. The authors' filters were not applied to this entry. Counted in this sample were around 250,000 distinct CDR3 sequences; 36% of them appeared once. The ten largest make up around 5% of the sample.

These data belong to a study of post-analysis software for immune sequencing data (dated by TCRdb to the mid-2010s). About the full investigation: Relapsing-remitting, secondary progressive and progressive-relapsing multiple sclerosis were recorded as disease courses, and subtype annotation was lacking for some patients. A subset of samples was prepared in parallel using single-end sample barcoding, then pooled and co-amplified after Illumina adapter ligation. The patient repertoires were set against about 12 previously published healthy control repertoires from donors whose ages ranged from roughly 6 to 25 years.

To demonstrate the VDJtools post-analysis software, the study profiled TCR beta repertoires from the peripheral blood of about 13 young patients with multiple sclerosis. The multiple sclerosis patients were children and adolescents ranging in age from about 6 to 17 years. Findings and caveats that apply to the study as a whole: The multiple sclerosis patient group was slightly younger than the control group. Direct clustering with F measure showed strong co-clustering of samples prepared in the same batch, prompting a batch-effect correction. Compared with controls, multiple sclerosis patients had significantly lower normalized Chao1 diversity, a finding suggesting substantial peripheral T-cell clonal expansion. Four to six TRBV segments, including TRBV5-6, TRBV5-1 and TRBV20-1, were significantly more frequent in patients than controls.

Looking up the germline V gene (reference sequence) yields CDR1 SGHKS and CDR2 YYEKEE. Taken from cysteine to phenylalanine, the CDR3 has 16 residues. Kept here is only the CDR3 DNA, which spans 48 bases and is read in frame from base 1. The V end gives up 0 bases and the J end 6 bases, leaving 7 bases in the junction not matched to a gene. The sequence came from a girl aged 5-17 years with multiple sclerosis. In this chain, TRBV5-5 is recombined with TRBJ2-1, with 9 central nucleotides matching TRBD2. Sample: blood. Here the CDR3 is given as CASSLGPASGANEQFF. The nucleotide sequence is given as TGTGCCAGCAGCTTGGGCCCAGCTAGCGGGGCCAATGAGCAGTTCTTC.